Below are 22 T cell receptor beta chains sequenced from a single sample in a study of CD8+ T cells in alopecia areata. The authors extracted RNA and reverse transcribed it into cDNA as the sequencing template. Produced via immunoSEQ multiplex PCR; TCRdb's table is partial and in-frame only. Of about 190,000 clones in the sample, 55% to 70% are singletons; the top ten hold about 0.69%. Stated treatment: oral pan-JAK inhibitor, 5-10 mg twice daily. Sequencing was performed on CD4+ T cells sorted from blood, taken at week 4, from a patient treated with tofacitinib. These receptors came from a human donor with alopecia areata.

J is TRBJ2-3 and V is TRBV2, with TRBD2 matching over 11 bases. V lost 9 bases and J lost 4; bases outside the gene matches: 3. This CDR3 has 13 amino acids. In germline, CDR1 is SNHLY, CDR2 FYNNEI. The CDR3 spells CASGLAGPDTQYF. Here the CDR3 DNA reads TGTGCCAGTGGACTAGCGGGCCCAGATACGCAGTATTTT.

The chain carries TRBV4-1 and TRBJ2-7, with a weak D call TRBD1 (6 bases). In germline, CDR1 is MGHRA, CDR2 YSYEKL. This CDR3 is 15 amino acids long. V dropped 3 bases and J dropped 0 bases, with 12 bases sitting between them. CDR3 DNA sequence: TGCGCCAGCAGCCACTCCGGACAGAGCTCCTACGAGCAGTACTTC. Translation gives CASSHSGQSSYEQYF.

The chain links TRBV6-6 to TRBJ1-5, with D uncertain. The germline V gene encodes CDR1 MNHNY and CDR2 SVGAGI (reference sequence). This CDR3 has 13 amino acids. V lost 10 bases to trimming and J lost 5 bases, with 15 bases between them. The CDR3 DNA follows: TGTGCCACCTCCGGGAATCGGGATCAGCCCCAGCATTTT. The encoded protein is CATSGNRDQPQHF.

This chain links TRBV29-1 with TRBJ2-4, with 7 bases fitting TRBD1. V lost 4 bases, J lost 6 bases, and 3 bases stayed unmatched. The length of the CDR3 is 12 residues. In germline, CDR1 is SQVTM, CDR2 ANQGSEA. In DNA form, the CDR3 reads TGCAGCGTTGGACAGGGCAGAAACATTCAGTACTTC. It translates to CSVGQGRNIQYF. The complete variable domain, with remaining parts taken from reference TRBV29-1 and TRBJ2-4, reads SAVISQKPSRDICQRGTSLTIQCQVDSQVTMMFWYRQQPGQSLTLIATANQGSEATYESGFVIDKFPISRPNLTFSTLTVSNMSPEDSSIYLCSVGQGRNIQYFGAGTRLSVL.

This chain joins TRBV5-1 and TRBJ2-7; the D is unclear. The V gene lost 4 bases and the J gene lost 5 bases, with 16 bases spanning the gap. The CDR3 sequence is 14 residues long. Germline CDR1 and CDR2: SGHRS and YFSETQ. CDR3 sequence: CASSHLPAKNEQYF. The CDR3 bases are TGCGCCAGCAGCCACCTACCAGCTAAGAACGAGCAGTACTTC.

This clone was observed a few times. The rearrangement links TRBV29-1 to TRBJ2-4; the match to TRBD1 covers 9 bases. The CDR3 runs to 16 residues. The trim removed 0 bases at V and 2 bases at J, leaving 5 bases unmatched. Germline V gene sequence: CDR1 SQVTM, CDR2 ANQGSEA. The CDR3: CSVEEGQGITKNIQYF. The DNA for the CDR3 is TGCAGCGTTGAAGAGGGACAGGGAATAACCAAAAACATTCAGTACTTC.

The V and J genes are TRBV7-2 and TRBJ1-5, with a tentative D call TRBD1 (6 bases). This CDR3 has 15 residues. The V gene's germline CDR1 is SGHTA and CDR2 FQGNSA. V lost 6 bases, J lost 2 bases, and 14 bases lay in between. CDR3 nucleotide sequence: TGTGCCAGCAGGCCCAGGGGAACCCGCAATCAGCCCCAGCATTTT. Translating gives CASRPRGTRNQPQHF. The variable domain in full, completed from reference TRBV7-2 and TRBJ1-5, reads GAGVSQSPSNKVTEKGKDVELRCDPISGHTALYWYRQSLGQGLEFLIYFQGNSAPDKSGLPSDRFSAERTGGSVSTLTIQRTQQEDSAVYLCASRPRGTRNQPQHFGDGTRLSIL.

This clone was recorded a few times. The chain carries TRBV29-1 and TRBJ1-1; D may be TRBD1 (5 bases). The CDR3 is 13 amino acids. Trimming removed 6 bases from V and 5 bases from J, with 16 bases in between. The V gene's germline CDR1 is SQVTM and CDR2 ANQGSEA. The CDR3 nucleotides read TGCAGCGTGACCCGGGGCGCGGGGACTGAAGCTTTCTTT. Its protein is CSVTRGAGTEAFF. Full variable domain (rest looked up from reference TRBV29-1 and TRBJ1-1): SAVISQKPSRDICQRGTSLTIQCQVDSQVTMMFWYRQQPGQSLTLIATANQGSEATYESGFVIDKFPISRPNLTFSTLTVSNMSPEDSSIYLCSVTRGAGTEAFFGQGTRLTVV.

The V call is TRBV29-1, the J call TRBJ1-1; 7 positions agree with TRBD1. The germline V gene encodes CDR1 SQVTM and CDR2 ANQGSEA. This CDR3 spans 15 amino acids. The J segment lost 0 bases and the V segment lost 0 bases, leaving 4 bases of the junction unmatched. The CDR3 is CSVEEGGQMNTEAFF. DNA of the CDR3: TGCAGCGTTGAAGAAGGGGGCCAGATGAACACTGAAGCTTTCTTT.

The rearrangement joins TRBV11-2 to TRBJ2-7; possible D gene TRBD1, 5 bases. The CDR3 is made up of 13 amino acids. Germline CDR1 SGHAT, CDR2 FQNNGV. Trimming shortened V by 6 bases and J by 2 bases, and 11 bases separated the two germline ends. The DNA of the CDR3 is TGTGCCAGCAGACGATGGGGCGCCTACGAGCAGTACTTC. This sequence encodes CASRRWGAYEQYF.

This chain uses TRBV7-3 with TRBJ2-2; perhaps TRBD2 as D (5 bases). The germline CDR1 and CDR2 sequences are SGHTA and FQGTGA. With 5 bases removed from V and 5 bases from J, the gap between germline ends came to 21 bases. The CDR3 is made up of 17 amino acids. CDR3 in amino acids: CASSPESAGRWTGELFF. The CDR3 DNA reads as TGTGCCAGCAGCCCAGAGTCGGCGGGCCGGTGGACCGGGGAGCTGTTTTTT.

This clone has a handful of counts. This chain joins TRBV11-1 and TRBJ2-5; no definite D call. The ends were cut back, 5 bases at V and 6 bases at J, with 16 bases in the middle. There are 14 residues in the CDR3. Germline V gives CDR1 SGHAT, CDR2 FQDESV (reference sequence). As DNA, the CDR3 is TGTGCCAGCAGCCCCCTCCACCTTTACAAGACCCAGTACTTC. Residues: CASSPLHLYKTQYF.

The CDR3 reads CASSPPLVVDTQYF. The DNA of the CDR3 is TGTGCCAGCAGCCCCCCACTAGTCGTAGATACGCAGTATTTT. The gene calls are TRBV9 and TRBJ2-3; the D gene is possibly TRBD2 (5 bases). This CDR3 comprises 14 residues. Trimming took 4 bases from V and 5 from J, leaving 14 bases between them. The germline CDR1 and CDR2 sequences are SGDLS and YYNGEE.

This chain uses TRBV7-8 with TRBJ1-1; 10 nucleotides agree with TRBD1. The CDR3 runs to 17 residues. Germline CDR1 reads SGHVS; CDR2 reads FQNEAQ. After removal of 4 bases from V and 3 bases from J, the junction contained 11 bases not matched to a gene. The CDR3 spells CASSSSNPGQGYTEAFF. The DNA of the CDR3 is TGTGCCAGCAGCTCCTCAAATCCGGGACAGGGGTACACTGAAGCTTTCTTT.

The J gene is TRBJ2-1, the V gene TRBV7-9, with TRBD2 matching over 12 bases. CDR3 size: 18 residues. Trimming removed 1 base from V and 4 bases from J; junction bases left unmatched: 8. Germline V lookup: CDR1 SEHNR, CDR2 FQNEAQ (reference sequence). The CDR3: CASSLGTSGAARYNEQFF. The CDR3 DNA sequence: TGTGCCAGCAGCTTAGGGACTAGCGGGGCTGCGAGGTACAATGAGCAGTTCTTC.

V gene TRBV18 combines with J gene TRBJ2-4, with TRBD2 as a possible D gene (5 bases). V was clipped by 1 base and J by 9 bases, with 10 bases between them. The CDR3 contains 13 residues. Per germline, CDR1 KGHSH and CDR2 LQKENI. CDR3 in DNA: TGTGCCAGCTCACCACTACTAGATAGCATTCAGTACTTC. Its translation is CASSPLLDSIQYF.

This chain uses TRBV5-1 with TRBJ1-1, with D possibly TRBD1 on 5 matching bases. Germline V lookup: CDR1 SGHRS, CDR2 YFSETQ. V was cut by 4 bases and J by 3 bases, with 16 bases left in between. CDR3 length: 15 amino acids. For the CDR3, the DNA is TGCGCCAGCAGCCCAACCCCCAGGGATGACACTGAAGCTTTCTTT. Translation: CASSPTPRDDTEAFF.

This chain connects TRBV27 to TRBJ2-3; 9 nucleotides agree with TRBD2. This CDR3 spans 15 amino acids. The junction had 6 bases not matched to a gene; V was cut back by 4 bases and J by 4 bases. Germline CDR1 is MNHEY and CDR2 is SMNVEV (reference sequence). In DNA form, the CDR3 reads TGTGCCAGCAGTTATGGCGGGAGGGCTTCAGATACGCAGTATTTT. It yields the protein CASSYGGRASDTQYF.

V gene TRBV25-1 combines with J gene TRBJ1-2; 7 nucleotides match TRBD1. V lost 0 bases to trimming and J lost 6 bases; unmatched junction nucleotides: 13. The CDR3 loop spans 17 amino acids. Germline V gives CDR1 MGHDK, CDR2 SYGVNS. CDR3 sequence (DNA): TGTGCCAGCAGTGAATATTCCCTGACAGGGTTCCAGGATGGCTACACCTTC. Translating gives CASSEYSLTGFQDGYTF.

The chain employs TRBV2 and TRBJ2-7; a possible D gene is TRBD2 (5 bases). Trimming shortened V by 11 bases and J by 6 bases, and 11 bases separated the two germline ends. Germline assignment: CDR1 SNHLY and CDR2 FYNNEI. The CDR3 totals 10 residues. CDR3 coding DNA: TGTGCCGCAGAGGGCCGCGAGCAGTACTTC. Its translation: CAAEGREQYF.

V gene TRBV5-1 combines with J gene TRBJ2-1; 9 bases map to TRBD1. In germline, CDR1 is SGHRS, CDR2 YFSETQ. CDR3 length equals 15 residues. With V trimmed by 4 bases and J by 9 bases, 11 bases remained unmatched. The CDR3 sequence: CASSLGPQGAGEQFF. In DNA, the CDR3 is TGCGCCAGCAGCCTAGGACCACAGGGGGCGGGTGAGCAGTTCTTC.

This clone was seen a handful of times. This chain uses TRBV28 with TRBJ2-7, with unresolved D. The CDR3 contains 11 residues. Between the trimmed V and J ends, which lost 5 bases and 3 bases, there was a span of 5 bases. Looked up from germline, CDR1 is MDHEN and CDR2 is SYDVKM. CDR3 region: CASSGIYEQYF. The CDR3 bases are TGTGCCAGCAGTGGTATCTACGAGCAGTACTTC.